This passage covers 29 T cell receptor beta chains from one sample sequenced in a study of chemoradiotherapy in HPV16-positive cancers. Only in-frame clones appear in the TCRdb table, and some are missing; sequencing was by immunoSEQ multiplex PCR. The data contain about 12,000 clones, 63% of them singletons. Sampling was performed from a patient who underwent chemoradiotherapy. The receptors come from a human donor with HPV-associated anogenital cancer.

This clone has a single count. The gene calls are TRBV7-9 and TRBJ2-5; TRBD1 matches 7 bases. Germline trimming cut 5 bases from V and 5 bases from J; bases unmatched to any gene: 8. There are 14 residues in the CDR3. Looked up from germline, CDR1 is SEHNR and CDR2 is FQNEAQ (reference sequence). CDR3 in DNA: TGTGCCAGCAGCCCAGGGACAGTTTTGGAGACCCAGTACTTC. Protein sequence: CASSPGTVLETQYF.

The chain has TRBV29-1 and TRBJ2-7, with D possibly being TRBD1 or TRBD2 (5 bases each). This CDR3 region has 12 residues. Between the trimmed V and J ends, which lost 5 bases and 2 bases, there was a span of 10 bases. The germline CDR1 and CDR2 sequences are SQVTM and ANQGSEA. CDR3 in DNA: TGCAGCGTTCAGGGCGGGCCCTACGAGCAGTACTTC. It is translated as CSVQGGPYEQYF.

The DNA of the CDR3 is TGTGCCAGCAGTGATCCGGGAACTGTTGGCTACACCTTC. Protein sequence: CASSDPGTVGYTF. The chain links TRBV6-1 to TRBJ1-2; D gene uncertain. The V gene's germline CDR1 is MNHNS and CDR2 SASEGT. Trimming shortened V by 3 bases and J by 7 bases, and 12 bases separated the two germline ends. The CDR3 has 13 residues.

This clone was counted a single time. The gene calls are TRBV6-1 and TRBJ1-4, with a possible D match to TRBD1 (6 bases). The CDR3 length is 14 residues. V was pared by 4 bases and J by 10 bases, with 16 bases between. CDR1 and CDR2 from the germline V gene are MNHNS and SASEGT. CDR3 nucleotides: TGTGCCAGCAGTGTGGGCAGGGACAACAGAAAACTGTTTTTT. This codes for CASSVGRDNRKLFF.

The chain carries TRBV27 and TRBJ2-1, with D perhaps TRBD1 (6 bases). The CDR3 sequence is 15 residues long. V shed 6 bases and J shed 4 bases, with 16 bases lying between them. Germline CDR1 and CDR2: MNHEY and SMNVEV (reference sequence). CDR3 loop: CASRPSGTPYNEQFF. The CDR3 nucleotides read TGTGCCAGCAGGCCCTCCGGGACACCTTACAATGAGCAGTTCTTC.

CDR3 coding DNA: TGTGCCACCAGCAGAGACGGGACTAGCGGGGCGGAGACCCAGTACTTC. Translating gives CATSRDGTSGAETQYF. The chain has TRBV15 and TRBJ2-5; 13 nucleotides line up with TRBD2. This CDR3 has 16 amino acids. Germline-derived CDR1 and CDR2 are LNHNV and YYDKDF (reference sequence). The J segment lost 5 bases and the V segment lost 0 bases, leaving 3 bases of the junction unmatched.

The genes are TRBV6-1 and TRBJ2-3; TRBD2 might be the D (6 bases). Germline CDR1 and CDR2: MNHNS and SASEGT. Trimming stripped 6 bases from V and 4 bases from J, with 14 bases between. This CDR3 is built from 14 residues. This CDR3 reads CASRGHGGADTQYF. The CDR3 nucleotides read TGTGCCAGCAGGGGCCACGGGGGAGCAGATACGCAGTATTTT.

The V and J genes are TRBV7-8 and TRBJ1-2; D is uncertain. V was pared by 1 base and J by 0 bases, with 9 bases between. Germline CDR1 SGHVS, CDR2 FQNEAQ. The CDR3 length is 15 residues. CDR3 in DNA: TGTGCCAGCAGCTTAGGTGATACCTCTAACTATGGCTACACCTTC. Its protein is CASSLGDTSNYGYTF.

This clone turned up a few times. V and J are TRBV6-1 and TRBJ1-4, with TRBD1 matching over 7 bases. This CDR3 is 14 amino acids long. Germline CDR1 is MNHNS and CDR2 is SASEGT. V gave up 6 bases and J gave up 6 bases; unmatched junction bases: 7. The CDR3 bases are TGTGCCAGCAGGACCGGGACAGAGTATGAAAAACTGTTTTTT. It is translated as CASRTGTEYEKLFF.

The V call is TRBV27, the J call TRBJ1-5; TRBD1 matches 7 bases. Germline CDR1 is MNHEY and CDR2 is SMNVEV (reference sequence). This CDR3 comprises 14 residues. Trimming cost V 5 bases and J 3 bases; bases outside gene matches: 4. The CDR3 region is CASSRTGPNQPQHF. CDR3 DNA: TGTGCCAGCAGTCGGACAGGCCCCAATCAGCCCCAGCATTTT.

The V call is TRBV5-5, the J call TRBJ1-3, with TRBD1 matching over 7 bases. Germline lookup yields CDR1 SGHKS and CDR2 YYEKEE (reference sequence). This CDR3 region has 13 residues. J gave up 2 bases and V 5 bases, and 1 base lay outside the gene matches. The CDR3 protein is CASSGQAGNTIYF. The CDR3 DNA reads as TGTGCCAGCAGTGGACAGGCTGGAAACACCATATATTTT.

This chain uses TRBV28 with TRBJ1-2; 8 bases are a match to TRBD1. The length of the CDR3 is 17 residues. Germline V gene sequence: CDR1 MDHEN, CDR2 SYDVKM. With 8 bases clipped from V and 8 bases from J, the junction kept 22 bases outside the gene matches. The CDR3 is CASASFPGQDPLRGYTF. The CDR3 DNA follows: TGTGCCAGCGCCTCCTTCCCGGGACAGGATCCCCTCCGGGGCTACACCTTC.

This clone rates as medium-sized (0.01 to 0.1%). This chain joins TRBV5-8 and TRBJ1-5, with TRBD1 matching 8 bases. The germline V gene has CDR1 SGHTS and CDR2 YDEGEE. V trimming: 3 bases; J trimming: 4 bases; junction bases outside the gene matches: 0. This CDR3 has 13 amino acids. This chain's CDR3 is CASSWTGNQPQHF. CDR3 sequence (DNA): TGTGCCAGCAGCTGGACAGGGAATCAGCCCCAGCATTTT.

The chain employs TRBV6-1 and TRBJ1-6, with unresolved D. CDR3 size: 18 residues. Trimming pared 2 bases from V and 6 bases from J, leaving 20 bases between. The germline V gene has CDR1 MNHNS and CDR2 SASEGT. Here the CDR3 DNA reads TGTGCCAGCAGTGAATCTTCGGGCAGCCTGCCGGGTAATTCACCCCTCCACTTT. This encodes CASSESSGSLPGNSPLHF.

The gene calls are TRBV6-1 and TRBJ1-1; D call uncertain. Trimming shortened V by 6 bases and J by 1 base, and 21 bases separated the two germline ends. The CDR3 consists of 17 residues. The V gene's germline CDR1 is MNHNS and CDR2 SASEGT. The CDR3 DNA reads TGTGCCAGCAGCGAATCCCCCCGTTACCGAACGAACACTGAAGCTTTCTTT. This translates into CASSESPRYRTNTEAFF.

This clone was seen a handful of times. The chain is built from TRBV5-4 and TRBJ2-7, with unresolved D. CDR3 length: 12 residues. The germline V gene encodes CDR1 SGHNT and CDR2 YYREEE (reference sequence). The ends were cut back, 3 bases at V and 4 bases at J, with 8 bases in the middle. In nucleotides, the CDR3 is TGTGCCAGCAGCTCCCCGGGTTACGAGCAGTACTTC. This translates into CASSSPGYEQYF.

The chain employs TRBV5-4 and TRBJ1-4; D is ambiguous. Germline assignment: CDR1 SGHNT and CDR2 YYREEE (reference sequence). Trimming removed 1 base from V and 5 bases from J, with 12 bases in between. The CDR3 is made up of 15 amino acids. The CDR3 DNA follows: TGTGCCAGCAGCTTGTACAAGACCCCGAATGAAAAACTGTTTTTT. It encodes CASSLYKTPNEKLFF.

CDR3: CASSLAENTEAFF. In DNA, the CDR3 is TGTGCCAGCAGCTTGGCAGAGAACACTGAAGCTTTCTTT. The chain carries TRBV5-6 and TRBJ1-1; unclear D gene. In germline, CDR1 is SGHDT, CDR2 YYEEEE. V lost 0 bases and J 1 base, leaving 4 bases between the germline ends. The CDR3 spans 13 residues.

The CDR3 protein is CACGRPEEYGYTF. The CDR3 nucleotides read TGTGCCTGTGGACGACCGGAGGAGTATGGCTACACCTTC. J is TRBJ1-2 and V is TRBV19; D remains ambiguous. The CDR3 contains 13 residues. Trimming removed 11 bases at V and 5 bases at J, with 18 bases between. CDR1 is LNHDA, CDR2 SQIVND, per germline (reference sequence).

The V gene is TRBV27, the J gene TRBJ1-2, with a weak D call TRBD1 (5 bases). The V end lost 2 bases, the J end lost 4 bases, and 8 bases lay between the germline ends. The CDR3 runs 13 residues. Germline assignment: CDR1 MNHEY and CDR2 SMNVEV (reference sequence). The CDR3, as DNA: TGTGCCAGCAGTTTAGGGGCTAGCTATGGCTACACCTTC. It codes for CASSLGASYGYTF.

The V call is TRBV7-3, the J call TRBJ2-1; 8 bases match TRBD2. This CDR3 comprises 15 residues. Losses at the gene ends were 4 bases for V and 1 base for J; bases not matched to a gene: 3. The germline gives CDR1 SGHTA, CDR2 FQGTGA. The CDR3 coding sequence is TGTGCCAGCAGCTCCGGGGGGGAGTCCTACAATGAGCAGTTCTTC. Amino acids: CASSSGGESYNEQFF. Based on the CDR3 plus reference TRBV7-3 and TRBJ2-1, the full variable domain is GAGVSQTPSNKVTEKGKYVELRCDPISGHTALYWYRQSLGQGPEFLIYFQGTGAADDSGLPNDRFFAVRPEGSVSTLKIQRTERGDSAVYLCASSSGGESYNEQFFGPGTRLTVL.

The rearrangement uses TRBV7-2 and TRBJ1-1, with 7 bases fitting TRBD1. In germline, CDR1 is SGHTA, CDR2 FQGNSA. The CDR3 loop spans 16 amino acids. The J segment lost 8 bases and the V segment lost 1 base, leaving 13 bases of the junction unmatched. CDR3 coding DNA: TGTGCCAGCAGCTTAGTTGGACAGGACCCTGGCATGGAAGCTTTCTTT. This sequence encodes CASSLVGQDPGMEAFF.

The genes are TRBV25-1 and TRBJ1-3, with 8 bases that match TRBD1. The CDR3 consists of 15 residues. The ends lost 6 bases at V and 0 bases at J; junction bases unmatched: 4. In germline, CDR1 is MGHDK, CDR2 SYGVNS. The CDR3 bases are TGTGCCAGCAGATATACAGGGGGCTCTGGAAACACCATATATTTT. Its protein product is CASRYTGGSGNTIYF.

The chain recombines TRBV30 with TRBJ1-2, with D tentatively TRBD1 (6 bases). Germline-derived CDR1 and CDR2 are GTSNPN and SVGIG (reference sequence). The CDR3 has 11 residues. V lost 1 base and J 8 bases, leaving 8 bases between the germline ends. DNA of the CDR3: TGTGCCTGGAGTGGGGGGCTGGGCTACACCTTC. Translation gives CAWSGGLGYTF.

The chain employs TRBV5-8 and TRBJ1-1; D remains ambiguous. V lost 1 base, J lost 0 bases, and 16 bases lay in between. CDR3 length: 17 residues. CDR1 SGHTS and CDR2 YDEGEE come from the germline V gene. CDR3 loop: CASSLPIWEVMNTEAFF. Written as DNA, the CDR3 is TGTGCCAGCAGCTTGCCTATCTGGGAAGTCATGAACACTGAAGCTTTCTTT.

This clone is a singleton in its sample. The CDR3 nucleotides read TGTGCCAGCCATATCGGAGGACTTGCTACTGAAGCTTTCTTT. Protein product: CASHIGGLATEAFF. The J gene is TRBJ1-1, the V gene TRBV5-6, with D unclear. CDR3 length: 14 residues. The germline V and J ends were trimmed by 7 bases and 5 bases, with 18 bases remaining between them. Germline loops: CDR1 SGHDT, CDR2 YYEEEE.

By frequency in the sample, this clone is medium-sized. The V and J genes are TRBV10-2 and TRBJ1-1; D call uncertain. Germline loops: CDR1 WSHSY, CDR2 SAAADI. V lost 6 bases and J lost 0, with 11 bases in between. The CDR3 is 14 amino acids. As DNA, the CDR3 is TGCGCCAGCAGCTCTTCGGGAATGAACACTGAAGCTTTCTTT. This sequence encodes CASSSSGMNTEAFF.

The V gene is TRBV9, the J gene TRBJ2-2; D is perhaps TRBD1 or TRBD2 (5 bases each). Germline V lookup: CDR1 SGDLS, CDR2 YYNGEE. Trimming removed 4 bases at V and 0 bases at J, with 13 bases between. This CDR3 region has 16 residues. The DNA of the CDR3 is TGTGCCAGCAGCAAAGGGACGGACCCGAACACCGGGGAGCTGTTTTTT. Translation gives CASSKGTDPNTGELFF.

The chain employs TRBV9 and TRBJ1-6; D is uncertain. Germline-derived CDR1 and CDR2 are SGDLS and YYNGEE. V was trimmed by 2 bases and J by 8 bases, leaving 14 bases between them. The CDR3 extends over 15 amino acids. In nucleotides, the CDR3 is TGTGCCAGCAGCGTGTCAGATGGGCTGTATTCACCCCTCCACTTT. It encodes CASSVSDGLYSPLHF. Supplemented by reference TRBV9 and TRBJ1-6, the full variable domain reads DSGVTQTPKHLITATGQRVTLRCSPRSGDLSVYWYQQSLDQGLQFLIQYYNGEERAKGNILERFSAQQFPDLHSELNLSSLELGDSALYFCASSVSDGLYSPLHFGNGTRLTVT.